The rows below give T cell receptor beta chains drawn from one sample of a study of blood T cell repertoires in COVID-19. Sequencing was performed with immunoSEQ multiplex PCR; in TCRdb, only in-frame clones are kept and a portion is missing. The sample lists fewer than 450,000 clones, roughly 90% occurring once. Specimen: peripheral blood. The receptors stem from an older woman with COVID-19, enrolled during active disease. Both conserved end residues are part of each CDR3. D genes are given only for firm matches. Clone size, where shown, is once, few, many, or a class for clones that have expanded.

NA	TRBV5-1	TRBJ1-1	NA	CASSLGASEAFF	TGCGCCAGCAGCTTGGGGGCATCTGAAGCTTTCTTT
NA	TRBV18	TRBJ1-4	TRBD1	CASSSGQGLVF	TGTGCCAGCTCTTCGGGACAGGGACTAGTTTTT
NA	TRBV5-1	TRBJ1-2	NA	CASSFGDYGYTF	TGCGCCAGCAGCTTCGGGGACTATGGCTACACCTTC
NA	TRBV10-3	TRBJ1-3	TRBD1	CATKTGTDLNTIYF	TGTGCCACGAAAACCGGGACAGACCTAAACACCATATATTTT
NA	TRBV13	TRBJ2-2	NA	CASSPGERAGELFF	TGTGCCAGCAGCCCCGGAGAGCGGGCCGGGGAGCTGTTTTTT
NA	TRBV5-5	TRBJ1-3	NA	CASSFVGQWNSGNTIYF	TGTGCCAGCAGCTTTGTTGGACAGTGGAACTCTGGAAACACCATATATTTT
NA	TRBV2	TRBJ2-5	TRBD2	CASIATPPGTSEETQYF	TGTGCCAGCATCGCAACTCCTCCCGGGACTAGCGAAGAGACCCAGTACTTC
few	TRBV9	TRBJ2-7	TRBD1	CASSVDTGTAYEQYF	TGTGCCAGCAGCGTAGATACCGGGACAGCCTACGAGCAGTACTTC
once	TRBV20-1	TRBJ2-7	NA	CSASGGSSYEQYF	TGCAGTGCTAGTGGTGGGAGCTCCTACGAGCAGTACTTC
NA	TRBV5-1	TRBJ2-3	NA	CASHDTGGQDTQYF	TGCGCCAGCCATGATACGGGTGGTCAAGATACGCAGTATTTT
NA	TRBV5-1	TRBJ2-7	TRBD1	CASSSGQGTYEQYF	TGCGCCAGCAGCTCGGGACAGGGAACCTACGAGCAGTACTTC
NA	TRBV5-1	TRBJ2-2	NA	CASSLADTGELFF	TGCGCCAGCAGCTTGGCGGACACCGGGGAGCTGTTTTTT
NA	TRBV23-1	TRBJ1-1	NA	CASRPGERNTEAFF	TGCGCCAGCAGGCCAGGGGAGAGGAACACTGAAGCTTTCTTT
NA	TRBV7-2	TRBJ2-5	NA	CASSPKSMREKETQYF	TGTGCCAGCAGCCCCAAAAGTATGAGGGAGAAAGAGACCCAGTACTTC
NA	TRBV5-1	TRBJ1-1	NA	CASSLTGAEAFF	TGCGCCAGCAGCTTGACAGGAGCTGAAGCTTTCTTT
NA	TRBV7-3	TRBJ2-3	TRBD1	CASSPRTGSTDTQYF	TGTGCCAGCAGCCCGCGGACAGGGAGCACAGATACGCAGTATTTT
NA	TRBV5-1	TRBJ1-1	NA	CASSLWGEEAFF	TGCGCCAGCAGCTTGTGGGGAGAGGAAGCTTTCTTT
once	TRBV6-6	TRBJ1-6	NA	CASSFLSYNSPLHF	TGTGCCAGCAGTTTTCTGTCCTATAATTCACCCCTCCACTTT
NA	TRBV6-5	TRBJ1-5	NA	CASRRDSNQPQHF	TGTGCCAGCAGAAGAGATAGCAATCAGCCCCAGCATTTT
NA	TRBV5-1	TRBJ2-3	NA	CASSPSQGKDTQYF	TGCGCCAGCAGCCCTTCACAGGGCAAGGATACGCAGTATTTT
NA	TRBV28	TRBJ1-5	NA	CASRPFGRDQPQHF	TGTGCCAGCAGACCCTTTGGGAGAGATCAGCCCCAGCATTTT
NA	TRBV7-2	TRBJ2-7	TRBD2	CASSFEAGGPNEQYF	TGTGCCAGCAGCTTCGAAGCGGGGGGGCCGAACGAGCAGTACTTC